The clone carrying this T cell receptor (beta chain) was observed a handful of times. The antigen remains undetermined. This sample was taken from a study of cytomegalovirus exposure and HLA in healthy donors. This CDR3 has 13 amino acids. Germline V gene sequence: CDR1 MGHDK, CDR2 SYGVNS. V was clipped by 5 bases and J by 9 bases; unmatched bases: 3. Broader study findings: Reportedly, cytomegalovirus status was diagnosed with high sensitivity and specificity.

Libraries were prepared by immunoSEQ multiplex PCR; TCRdb keeps only in-frame clonotypes and omits some of them. The data show fewer than 120,000 clones, around 87% seen once. This clonotype was obtained from a woman aged 25 to 39 in good health and CMV-seropositive. The chain joins TRBV25-1 to TRBJ1-6, with 8 positions matching TRBD1. Sequenced input: PBMCs. CDR3 coding DNA: TGTGCCAGCAGTCGACAGGGGCCTTCACCCCTCCACTTT. Translated, it gives CASSRQGPSPLHF. The full variable domain, completed using reference TRBV25-1 and TRBJ1-6, is EADIYQTPRYLVIGTGKKITLECSQTMGHDKMYWYQQDPGMELHLIHYSYGVNSTEKGDLSSESTVSRIRTEHFPLTLESARPSHTSQYLCASSRQGPSPLHFGNGTRLTVT.